Presented here are 13 T cell receptor beta chains from one specimen sequenced in a study of cytomegalovirus exposure and HLA in healthy donors. This PCR relied on a set of 60 Vbeta primers and 13 Jbeta primers. The assay was immunoSEQ multiplex PCR, and TCRdb's table has in-frame clones only and misses some. The table shows almost 200,000 clones, with over 75% occurring only once. Specimen: PBMCs. The receptors come from a woman in her forties or fifties in good health and CMV-seronegative.

The chain couples TRBV7-2 to TRBJ1-5, with D possibly matching TRBD1 (6 bases). Germline-derived CDR1 and CDR2 are SGHTA and FQGNSA. CDR3 length: 14 amino acids. The V end was cut by 7 bases, the J end by 4 bases, with 14 bases between. The CDR3, as DNA: TGTGCCAGCACCGGGGGGACAAGAAATCAGCCCCAGCATTTT. As protein: CASTGGTRNQPQHF.

The J gene is TRBJ2-1, the V gene TRBV4-1; maybe TRBD2 (5 bases). Germline V gene data show CDR1 as MGHRA and CDR2 as YSYEKL. V was pared by 1 base and J by 5 bases, with 15 bases between. This CDR3 spans 16 amino acids. The CDR3 spells CASSQVGASPNNEQFF. DNA of the CDR3: TGCGCCAGCAGCCAAGTAGGCGCTAGCCCAAACAATGAGCAGTTCTTC.

This clone came up once. J is TRBJ1-1 and V is TRBV29-1; weak D call: TRBD1 (6 bases). CDR1 is SQVTM, CDR2 ANQGSEA, per germline. CDR3 length equals 15 residues. The V end lost 6 bases, the J end lost 1 base, and 18 bases lay between the germline ends. The CDR3 DNA reads as TGCAGCGTCTCGTTTGATTACAGGGAGAACACTGAAGCTTTCTTT. It yields the protein CSVSFDYRENTEAFF. The full variable domain, completed using reference TRBV29-1 and TRBJ1-1, is SAVISQKPSRDICQRGTSLTIQCQVDSQVTMMFWYRQQPGQSLTLIATANQGSEATYESGFVIDKFPISRPNLTFSTLTVSNMSPEDSSIYLCSVSFDYRENTEAFFGQGTRLTVV.

The chain employs TRBV5-8 and TRBJ2-2; TRBD1 agrees at 9 bases. CDR3 length: 16 amino acids. V lost 4 bases and J lost 3; bases outside the gene matches: 7. CDR1 and CDR2 (germline): SGHTS, YDEGEE. DNA of the CDR3: TGTGCCAGCAGCCTCCCCGGGACAGGGCACACCGGGGAGCTGTTTTTT. This translates into CASSLPGTGHTGELFF.

V gene TRBV18 combines with J gene TRBJ2-1, with TRBD1 matching over 8 bases. J lost 7 bases, V lost 6 bases, and 8 bases had no gene match. Germline V gene data show CDR1 as KGHSH and CDR2 as LQKENI. This CDR3 comprises 14 residues. This CDR3 reads CASSPTGGLNEQFF. The CDR3 DNA is TGTGCCAGCTCCCCAACAGGGGGTTTGAATGAGCAGTTCTTC.

This chain uses TRBV6-5 with TRBJ1-1; 7 bases match TRBD1. Germline V lookup: CDR1 MNHEY, CDR2 SVGAGI. The CDR3 spans 13 residues. The V segment lost 2 bases and the J segment 7 bases; nucleotides outside the gene matches: 4. CDR3 amino acids: CASSYTDRVEAFF. DNA of the CDR3: TGTGCCAGCAGTTACACCGACAGGGTTGAAGCTTTCTTT.

The chain combines TRBV27 with TRBJ1-2; 11 nucleotides agree with TRBD1. The CDR3 length is 17 residues. V lost 5 bases, J lost 7 bases, and 15 bases stayed unmatched. Per germline, CDR1 MNHEY and CDR2 SMNVEV (reference sequence). CDR3 loop: CASSPSPRTGGHGGYTF. CDR3 coding DNA: TGTGCCAGCAGTCCGTCACCCCGGACAGGGGGCCATGGTGGCTACACCTTC.

This chain links TRBV7-9 with TRBJ2-1; D is ambiguous. V lost 5 bases and J 8 bases, leaving 13 bases between the germline ends. Germline CDR1 is SEHNR and CDR2 is FQNEAQ (reference sequence). The CDR3 has 13 amino acids. CDR3 DNA sequence: TGTGCCAGCAGCCCCCAGCCCACAGATGAGCAGTTCTTC. This sequence encodes CASSPQPTDEQFF.

The V gene is TRBV6-4, the J gene TRBJ2-1; possibly TRBD1 for D (6 bases). Germline-derived CDR1 and CDR2 are MRHNA and SNTAGT. The V end was cut by 4 bases, the J end by 5 bases, with 24 bases between. The CDR3 loop spans 18 amino acids. CDR3 in DNA: TGTGCCAGCAGTGCGAAAGGGGGAGAAGAACCGCCACACAATGAGCAGTTCTTC. Its protein product is CASSAKGGEEPPHNEQFF.

V gene TRBV27 combines with J gene TRBJ2-7; D may be TRBD1 (6 bases). Trimming shortened V by 0 bases and J by 0 bases, and 12 bases separated the two germline ends. CDR1 is MNHEY and CDR2 is SMNVEV in the germline V gene (reference sequence). The CDR3 is 16 residues long. CDR3 in DNA: TGTGCCAGCAGTTTATCGGGAGTGGGGGCCTCCTACGAGCAGTACTTC. Amino acid sequence: CASSLSGVGASYEQYF.

The chain couples TRBV5-6 to TRBJ1-1; the D gene is possibly TRBD1 (6 bases). Germline loops: CDR1 SGHDT, CDR2 YYEEEE. Between the trimmed V and J ends, which lost 4 bases and 4 bases, there was a span of 17 bases. The CDR3 consists of 15 residues. The CDR3 protein is CASSPFQGRSTEAFF. In DNA form, the CDR3 reads TGTGCCAGCAGCCCCTTTCAGGGGAGATCCACTGAAGCTTTCTTT.

The V and J genes are TRBV9 and TRBJ2-1; the match to TRBD2 covers 10 bases. The CDR3 extends over 15 amino acids. Germline trimming cut 4 bases from V and 8 bases from J; bases unmatched to any gene: 9. CDR1 SGDLS and CDR2 YYNGEE come from the germline V gene. DNA for the CDR3: TGTGCCAGCAGCCCCCAGCGGGAGGGGTTGGATGAGCAGTTCTTC. Protein product: CASSPQREGLDEQFF.

This chain links TRBV6-4 with TRBJ2-2; a weak D match, TRBD2 (7 bases). Germline lookup yields CDR1 MRHNA and CDR2 SNTAGT. This CDR3 is built from 16 residues. V lost 0 bases and J 5 bases, leaving 13 bases between the germline ends. CDR3 residues: CASSDSGGPRTGELFF. The CDR3 nucleotides read TGTGCCAGCAGTGACTCCGGGGGGCCGAGGACCGGGGAGCTGTTTTTT.